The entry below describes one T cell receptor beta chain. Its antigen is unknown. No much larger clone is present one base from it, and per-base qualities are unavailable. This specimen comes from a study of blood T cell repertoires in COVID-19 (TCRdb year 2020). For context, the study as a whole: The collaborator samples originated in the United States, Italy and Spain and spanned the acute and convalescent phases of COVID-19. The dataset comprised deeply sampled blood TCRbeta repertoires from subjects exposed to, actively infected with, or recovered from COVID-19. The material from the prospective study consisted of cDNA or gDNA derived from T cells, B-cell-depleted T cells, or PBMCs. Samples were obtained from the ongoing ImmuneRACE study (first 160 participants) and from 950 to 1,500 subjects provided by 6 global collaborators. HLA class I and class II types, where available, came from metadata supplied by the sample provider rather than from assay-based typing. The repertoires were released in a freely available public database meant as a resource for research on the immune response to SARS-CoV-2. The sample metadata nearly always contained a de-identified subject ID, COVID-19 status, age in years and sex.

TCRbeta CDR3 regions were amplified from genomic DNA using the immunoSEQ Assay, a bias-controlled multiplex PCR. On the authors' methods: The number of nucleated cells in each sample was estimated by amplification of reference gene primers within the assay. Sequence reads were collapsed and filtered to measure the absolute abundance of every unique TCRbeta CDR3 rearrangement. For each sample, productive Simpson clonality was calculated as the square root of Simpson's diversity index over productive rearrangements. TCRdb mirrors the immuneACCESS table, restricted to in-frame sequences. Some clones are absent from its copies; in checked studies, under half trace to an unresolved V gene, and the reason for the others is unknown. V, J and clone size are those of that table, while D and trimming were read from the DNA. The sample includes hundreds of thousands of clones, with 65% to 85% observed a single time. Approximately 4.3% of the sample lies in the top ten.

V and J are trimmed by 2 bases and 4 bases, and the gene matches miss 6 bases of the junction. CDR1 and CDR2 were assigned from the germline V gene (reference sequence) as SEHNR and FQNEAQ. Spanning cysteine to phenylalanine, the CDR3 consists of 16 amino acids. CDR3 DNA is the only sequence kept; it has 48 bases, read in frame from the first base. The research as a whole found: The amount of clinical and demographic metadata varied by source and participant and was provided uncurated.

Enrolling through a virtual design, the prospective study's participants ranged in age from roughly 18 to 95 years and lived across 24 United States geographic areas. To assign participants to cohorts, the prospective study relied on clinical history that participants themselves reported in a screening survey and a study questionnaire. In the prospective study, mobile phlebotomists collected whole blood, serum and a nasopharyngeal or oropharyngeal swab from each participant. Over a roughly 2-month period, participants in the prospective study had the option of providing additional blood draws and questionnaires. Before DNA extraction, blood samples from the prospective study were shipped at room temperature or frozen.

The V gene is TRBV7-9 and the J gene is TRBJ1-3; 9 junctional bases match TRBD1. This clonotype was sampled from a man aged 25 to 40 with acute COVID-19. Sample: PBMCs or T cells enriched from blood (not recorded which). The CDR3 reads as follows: CASSLPTGGEGNTIYF. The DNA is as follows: TGTGCCAGCAGCTTACCGACAGGGGGAGAGGGAAACACCATATATTTT.